This T cell receptor (beta chain) was observed in a study of CD8 T cells in ankylosing spondylitis. CDR3 length equals 13 residues. Germline V lookup: CDR1 LGHNA, CDR2 YSLEER. The V gene end was trimmed by 1 base and the J gene end by 12 bases; junction bases not matched to a gene: 8. Study-wide results and limits: Clones linked with disease were CD8+ and fairly uncommon in the peripheral blood. Roughly eight highly homologous variants formed a TCR beta motif that appeared characteristic of ankylosing spondylitis blood. Prior work had noted some motif variants in reactive arthritis blood and synovial fluid.

This clonotype was counted many times. Its antigen is currently unknown. Preparation of TCR beta libraries was done by quantitative 5'-RACE with molecular barcodes. TCRdb passed the 5' RACE reads through MiXCR, listing each CDR3 protein once. The sample includes fewer than 550,000 distinct CDR3 sequences, about 5.2% seen only once; the top ten take around 3.5%. The specimen was blood, either unsorted or a sorted T cell fraction (not recorded which). The chain couples TRBV4-3 to TRBJ1-1; 7 bases map to TRBD1. The receptor comes from a male donor with ankylosing spondylitis. The CDR3: CASSQGRGFATFF. Here the CDR3 DNA reads TGCGCCAGCAGCCAAGGCAGGGGGTTCGCGACTTTCTTT.